The source of this T cell receptor (beta chain) is a study of OX40 agonist ivuxolimab in advanced cancers. Study-level background: At 0.01 to 10 mg/kg, ivuxolimab was administered intravenously to patients every 2 weeks.

Of note for this clone: Its antigen is still unknown.

TCRdb's table, derived via immunoSEQ multiplex PCR, lists solely in-frame clones and lacks some. The sample includes roughly 60,000 clones, 84% of them seen just once. Findings and limits, study-wide: Specificity for antigen went undetermined in the expanded peripheral T cells.

Between the trimmed V and J ends, which lost 2 bases and 5 bases, there was a span of 15 bases. The CDR3 runs to 15 residues. The germline V gene encodes CDR1 MGHRA and CDR2 YSYEKL. The source was CD4+ or CD8+ T cells sorted from blood, collected in a trial of the OX40 agonist ivuxolimab. The rearrangement links TRBV4-1 to TRBJ1-2; maybe TRBD1 (5 bases). The source of this sequence is an adult with an advanced solid tumor such as melanoma, head and neck, liver or kidney cancer. DNA for the CDR3: TGCGCCAGCAGCCAAAAAGGGGTCGGGGTATATGGCTACACCTTC. Its protein product is CASSQKGVGVYGYTF.